The 20 T cell receptor beta chains in this list originate from one sample, sequenced in a study of T cells in women clearing cervical HPV infection. TCRdb's table, derived via immunoSEQ multiplex PCR, lists solely in-frame clones and lacks some. The sample features 30,000 to 45,000 clones, with about 1.5% in its top ten. The specimen sequenced was blood buffy coat. All receptors derive from a woman aged 18 to 75 with a cervical HPV16 infection that either progressed to CIN3+ or cleared (not recorded which).

Concerning this clone: The junction departs from the called germline gene at one end, perhaps through a read error. CDR3 region: CASSPPGLRTHTQYF. Incomplete CDR3 DNA: TGTGCCAGCTCACCCCCGGGACTACGCACACATACG. The chain uses TRBV18 and TRBJ2-3, with TRBD2 identical over 7 bases. The observed sequence ends 3 residues before the CDR3 terminus, with the missing tail filled in from the germline J gene. CDR1 is KGHSH and CDR2 is LQKENI in the germline V gene. CDR3 size: 15 residues.

As concerns this clone: The read falls 3 residues short of the CDR3 end, and the missing part is taken from the germline J gene. This chain joins TRBV7-3 and TRBJ2-2, with no clear D. This CDR3 contains 16 residues. With 1 base removed from V and 6 bases from J, the gap between germline ends came to 15 bases. The germline V gene has CDR1 SGHTA and CDR2 FQGTGA. This chain's CDR3 is CASSLRVPPRAGELFF. The CDR3 DNA, read in part, is TGTGCCAGCAGCTTAAGGGTCCCACCTCGGGCCGGGGAG.

This clone is medium-sized (0.01 to 0.1%) by frequency. Read data end 3 residues before the CDR3 end; the end is taken from the germline J gene. V gene TRBV10-3 combines with J gene TRBJ1-5, with a weak D call TRBD1 (5 bases). Trimming removed 2 bases from V and 4 bases from J, with 9 bases in between. Germline CDR1 is ENHRY and CDR2 is SYGVKD. The length of the CDR3 is 14 residues. The sequenced CDR3 bases are TGTGCCATCAGTGAGGGGGCCGGAAATCAGCCC. Protein sequence: CAISEGAGNQP. The whole CDR3 sequence reads CAISEGAGNQPQHF.

The CDR3 DNA, read in part, is TGTGCCAGCTCACCAGGGGGCTCGCAGCCC. Protein product: CASSPGGSQP. The entire CDR3 protein is CASSPGGSQPQHF. The chain carries TRBV18 and TRBJ1-5, with D perhaps matching TRBD1 (6 bases). The CDR3 end falls 3 residues outside the read, so it is completed with the germline J gene. This CDR3 comprises 13 residues. Germline assignment: CDR1 KGHSH and CDR2 LQKENI. V was clipped by 2 bases and J by 7 bases, with 9 bases between them.

To note about this clone: The sequence runs out 3 residues before the end of the CDR3; the remainder is reconstructed from the germline J gene. This chain joins TRBV20-1 and TRBJ1-1; TRBD1 aligns across 7 bases. Germline V gives CDR1 DFQATT, CDR2 SNEGSKA (reference sequence). The CDR3 spans 13 residues. CDR3 DNA, as far as it was read: TGCAGTGCGGCGCAGGGGGAAGTAGGAGAA. It is translated as CSAAQGEVGE. In full, the CDR3 is CSAAQGEVGEAFF.

As concerns this clone: The observed sequence ends 3 residues before the CDR3 terminus, with the missing tail filled in from the germline J gene. V and J are TRBV2 and TRBJ1-4; D perhaps matches TRBD1 (6 bases). The germline gives CDR1 SNHLY, CDR2 FYNNEI. The ends were cut back, 6 bases at V and 0 bases at J, with 11 bases in the middle. The length of the CDR3 is 15 residues. CDR3 bases read: TGTGCCAGCAGAGAGGACAGAACAACTAATGAAAAA. It is translated as CASREDRTTNEK. The CDR3 reads in full as CASREDRTTNEKLFF.

Note on this clone: The sequence runs out 3 residues before the end of the CDR3; the remainder is reconstructed from the germline J gene. V gene TRBV12-3 or TRBV12-4 combines with J gene TRBJ1-2, with 8 bases that match TRBD1. The V segment lost 4 bases and the J segment 6 bases; nucleotides outside the gene matches: 13. The CDR3 sequence is 16 residues long. The CDR3: CASSSIRGQGTNGYTF. The covered CDR3 bases are TGTGCCAGCAGTTCGATCCGAGGACAGGGTACCAATGGC.

As concerns this clone: The read ends 3 residues early relative to the CDR3; the germline J gene fills the gap. The chain employs TRBV18 and TRBJ2-3; 9 bases align to TRBD2. The CDR3 consists of 16 residues. V lost 1 base to trimming and J lost 0 bases; unmatched junction nucleotides: 2. Germline CDR1 reads KGHSH; CDR2 reads LQKENI. This CDR3 reads CASSPQLAGSTDTQYF. CDR3 bases read: TGTGCCAGCTCACCACAGCTAGCGGGGAGCACAGATACG.

A note on this clone: The CDR3 end lies 3 residues beyond the end of the read and is filled in from the germline J gene. This sequence joins TRBV12-3 or TRBV12-4 and TRBJ2-3; D is unclear. Trimming stripped 6 bases from V and 0 bases from J, with 4 bases between. CDR3 length: 12 amino acids. Here the CDR3 reads CASRTSTDTQYF. The part of the CDR3 DNA that was read is TGTGCCAGCAGGACTAGCACAGATACG.

In the case of this clone: The CDR3 end falls 3 residues outside the read, so it is completed with the germline J gene. This rearrangement joins TRBV28 to TRBJ2-7, with TRBD1 identical over 7 bases. J gave up 3 bases and V 10 bases, and 12 bases lay outside the gene matches. Germline CDR1 is MDHEN and CDR2 is SYDVKM. The length of the CDR3 is 14 residues. CDR3: CANRRQGDDYEQYF. Incomplete CDR3 DNA: TGTGCCAACCGCCGGCAGGGGGATGACTACGAG.

About this clone itself: The CDR3 is cut off 3 residues early in the read; its end comes from the germline J gene. This chain joins TRBV14 and TRBJ2-1, with 9 nucleotides matching TRBD2. The J segment lost 8 bases and the V segment lost 4 bases, leaving 3 bases of the junction unmatched. There are 13 residues in the CDR3. The germline V gene has CDR1 SGHDN and CDR2 FVKESK. The CDR3 DNA, read in part, is TGTGCCAGCAGCCGGACTAGCGCCCATGAG. The encoded protein is CASSRTSAHE. The full CDR3 protein is CASSRTSAHEQFF.

CDR3 DNA, as far as it was read: TGCAGTGCTGATGACAGGGACTCCTATGGC. It specifies CSADDRDSYG. The full CDR3 reads CSADDRDSYGYTF. This chain connects TRBV20-1 to TRBJ1-2; 7 bases fit TRBD1. The read ends 3 residues shy of where the CDR3 ends; the end is completed using the germline J gene. The CDR3 spans 13 residues. V lost 5 bases to trimming and J lost 4 bases; unmatched junction nucleotides: 7. Germline V gene data show CDR1 as DFQATT and CDR2 as SNEGSKA (reference sequence).

A word on this clone: Sequence at one end of the junction differs from germline and may be a read error. The read terminates 3 residues ahead of where the CDR3 ends, so the germline J gene completes it. Additional DNA sequences in this sample encode the identical CDR3. The chain recombines TRBV10-3 with TRBJ1-6; 9 bases map to TRBD1. CDR3 length equals 16 residues. Germline CDR1 ENHRY, CDR2 SYGVKD. CDR3 region: CAISESEGQGNSPLHF. Incomplete CDR3 DNA: TGTGCCATCAGTGAGTCCGAAGGACAGGGGAATTCGCCC.

Comment on this clone: The CDR3 is cut off 3 residues early in the read; its end comes from the germline J gene. J is TRBJ1-6 and V is TRBV2, with D possibly TRBD1 on 6 matching bases. There are 13 residues in the CDR3. Germline V gene lookup returns CDR1 SNHLY and CDR2 FYNNEI. Trimming shortened V by 6 bases and J by 7 bases, and 10 bases separated the two germline ends. CDR3 bases read: TGTGCCAGCAGACAGGGTTTGAATTCACCC. It yields the protein CASRQGLNSP. The entire CDR3 protein reads CASRQGLNSPLHF. Together with reference TRBV2 and TRBJ1-6, the CDR3 gives the full variable domain: EPEVTQTPSHQVTQMGQEVILRCVPISNHLYFYWYRQILGQKVEFLVSFYNNEISEKSEIFDDQFSVERPDGSNFTLKIRSTKLEDSAMYFCASRQGLNSPLHFGNGTRLTVT.

Concerning this clone: Coverage ceases 3 residues before the CDR3 finishes, and the germline J gene fills in the end. The chain combines TRBV30 with TRBJ2-3; TRBD1 matches at 7 bases. There are 17 residues in the CDR3. Per germline, CDR1 GTSNPN and CDR2 SVGIG (reference sequence). CDR3 bases read: TGTGCCTGGAGTCCAGGCTTCGTTGGGACAGCAAATCAGCCG. Its protein product is CAWSPGFVGTANQP. The CDR3 as a whole reads CAWSPGFVGTANQPQYF.

As concerns this clone: The read is 3 residues too short to cover the CDR3 end, so that end is filled in from the germline J gene. The chain employs TRBV2 and TRBJ2-1; 10 nucleotides align to TRBD1. The CDR3 spans 15 residues. Trimming cost V 6 bases and J 1 base; bases outside gene matches: 3. Germline V CDR1 and CDR2: SNHLY, FYNNEI. The sequenced part of the CDR3 DNA is TGTGCCAGCAGGGGGGACAGGGGATCCTACAATGAG. It is translated as CASRGDRGSYNE. The whole CDR3 protein is CASRGDRGSYNEQFF.

Concerning this clone itself: The CDR3 goes on 3 residues after the read ends, and that part is filled in from the germline J gene. This chain links TRBV2 with TRBJ2-1, with 16 bases matching TRBD2. There are 15 residues in the CDR3. Trimming cost V 7 bases and J 9 bases; bases outside gene matches: 6. CDR1 is SNHLY, CDR2 FYNNEI, per germline. Partial CDR3 DNA: TGTGCCAGCATAGGGACTAGCGGGGGGGTGGGTGAG. Translation: CASIGTSGGVGE. The whole CDR3 protein reads CASIGTSGGVGEQFF.

A note on this clone: The observed sequence ends 3 residues before the CDR3 terminus, with the missing tail filled in from the germline J gene. The V and J genes are TRBV19 and TRBJ2-1; the D gene is possibly TRBD2 (6 bases). Germline lookup yields CDR1 LNHDA and CDR2 SQIVND (reference sequence). CDR3 length: 15 amino acids. Between the trimmed V and J ends, which lost 3 bases and 4 bases, there was a span of 13 bases. CDR3 DNA, as far as it was read: TGTGCCAGTAGTATTACTCGGGGGAGATACAATGAG. It translates to CASSITRGRYNE. The CDR3 in its entirety is CASSITRGRYNEQFF.

As regards this clone: One end of the junction varies from germline; a read error may be responsible. CDR3 in amino acids: CTWSIKGNQPQHF. Incomplete CDR3 DNA: TGTACCTGGAGTATCAAGGGGAATCAGCCC. The chain couples TRBV30 to TRBJ1-5, with a possible D match to TRBD1 (5 bases). Read data end 3 residues before the CDR3 end; the end is taken from the germline J gene. Looked up from germline, CDR1 is GTSNPN and CDR2 is SVGIG (reference sequence). The CDR3 length is 13 residues.

For this clone: Compared with germline, one end of the junction differs, possibly owing to a read error. The observed sequence ends 3 residues before the CDR3 terminus, with the missing tail filled in from the germline J gene. The chain links TRBV7-7 to TRBJ2-5; TRBD2 matches 16 bases. CDR1 is SSHAT, CDR2 FNYEAQ, per germline (reference sequence). There are 16 residues in the CDR3. Partial CDR3 DNA: TGTGCTAGCAGCTCGGGACTAGCGGGGGGGCAAGAGACC. Its translation is CASSSGLAGGQET. The CDR3 reads in full as CASSSGLAGGQETQYF.